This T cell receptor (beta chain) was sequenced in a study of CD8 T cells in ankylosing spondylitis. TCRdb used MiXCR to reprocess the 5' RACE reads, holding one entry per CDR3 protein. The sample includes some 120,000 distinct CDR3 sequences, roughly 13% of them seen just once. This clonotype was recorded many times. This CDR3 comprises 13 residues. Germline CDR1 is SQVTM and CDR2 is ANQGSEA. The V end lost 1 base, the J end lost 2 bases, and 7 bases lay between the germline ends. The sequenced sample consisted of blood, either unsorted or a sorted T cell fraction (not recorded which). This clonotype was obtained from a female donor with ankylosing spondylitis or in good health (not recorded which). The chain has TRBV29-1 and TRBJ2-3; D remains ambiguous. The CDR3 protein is CSVEASTTDTQYF. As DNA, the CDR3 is TGCAGCGTTGAAGCTAGTACCACAGATACGCAGTATTTT.